The T cell receptor beta chain under discussion was sequenced for a study of blood T cell repertoires in COVID-19. Looking at the study overall: Acute and convalescent COVID-19 samples came from the United States, Italy and Spain. Nucleic acid was either cDNA or gDNA, and it came from T cells, B-cell-depleted T cells, or PBMCs.

This CDR3 is 16 amino acids long. Unmatched junction bases numbered 6, after V lost 2 bases and J lost 0 bases. Germline CDR1 reads SGHVS; CDR2 reads FQNEAQ. Under the authors' procedure: Researchers report that nucleated cell counts were estimated from reference gene primer amplification. Profiling relied on immunoSEQ multiplex PCR, and the TCRdb table lists in-frame clones only, not all of them. V, J and clone size reflect that table, while D and trimming were determined from the DNA. The repertoire holds roughly 70,000 clones, with roughly 80% as singletons. Material for sequencing was peripheral blood. The sequence derives from a man between 65 and 85 years old who had recovered from COVID-19. This chain joins TRBV7-8 and TRBJ2-5; 7 bases line up with TRBD2. CDR3: CASSLRGGTNQETQYF. CDR3 bases: TGTGCCAGCAGCTTACGCGGGGGTACCAACCAAGAGACCCAGTACTTC.